This TCR beta chain was found in a study of control samples from healthy donors and cancer patients. This clone was recorded once. Data came from immunoSEQ multiplex PCR; TCRdb stores just in-frame clones and leaves some out. Among 65,000 to 100,000 clones listed, more than 75% were seen once. CDR1 and CDR2 from the germline V gene are SSHAT and FNYEAQ (reference sequence). This CDR3 region has 14 residues. Trimming cost V 5 bases and J 5 bases; bases outside gene matches: 8. V usage is TRBV7-7 and J usage is TRBJ2-5; 7 nucleotides line up with TRBD1. Material for sequencing was blood. The TCR comes from a man aged 45 to 65 in good health. CDR3 DNA sequence: TGTGCCAGCAGCCATCAGTCAGGGGGTGAGACCCAGTACTTC. Its translation: CASSHQSGGETQYF. Complete variable domain (other parts from reference TRBV7-7 and TRBJ2-5): GAGVSQSPRYKVTKRGQDVTLRCDPISSHATLYWYQQALGQGPEFLTYFNYEAQPDKSGLPSDRFSAERPEGSISTLTIQRTEQRDSAMYRCASSHQSGGETQYFGPGTRLLVL.